This T cell receptor beta chain was captured in a study of blood T cells in healthy people across ages (dated by TCRdb to between 2015 and 2017). General notes on the study: In model experiments, template switching captured roughly one uniquely barcoded TCR beta cDNA molecule for every two T cells. Using deep sequencing normalized with unique cDNA molecular identifiers, the study measured how TCR beta repertoire diversity changes with age. Donors were grouped into four age groups: young (average 16 years), middle-aged (around 39), aged (about 59) and long-lived (just over 80). To avoid experimental bias, donors of different ages were spread randomly across the sequencing lanes. For two donors (one aged 18 to 30 and one aged 80 or older), the study analyzed two additional independent replicas of 1 million unique cDNA reads from the same blood draw. Results and caveats for the whole study, not just this receptor: Conclusive comparison of naive and antigen-experienced compartments was prevented by the profiling of bulk unsorted PBMCs. Estimates of total diversity based on one million sequenced T cells were considered lower bounds and underestimates. Because the CMV infection status of the donors was unknown, age-related changes in expanded clonotypes may potentially have been confounded. Compared with the aged group, the long-lived group had more naive CD4+ T cells, fewer expanded clones and increased TCR diversity, suggesting age selection. As age increased, observed TCR beta diversity per million T cells dropped in a roughly linear way, and a significant reduction was already evident by age around 41. The percentage of naive T cells measured by flow cytometry correlated strongly with observed TCR beta diversity.

Preparation of the library involved 5' RACE. Sequencing relied on an Illumina HiSeq 2500. A second PCR of about 7 to 12 cycles was run with a J-beta primer mix and a sample-barcoded 5' primer. A unique molecular identifier was introduced onto each TCR beta cDNA molecule by a template-switch 5' adaptor carrying 12 random nucleotides. Each sample yielded at least 2.5 million CDR3-containing paired-end reads. First-strand cDNA synthesis was performed from all RNA using the Mint cDNA synthesis kit, with priming by a TRBC-specific oligonucleotide. After uracil-DNA glycosylase treatment, a first 18-cycle PCR used universal primers M1SS and BC2_uni_R on all cDNA. The original pipeline was this. Normalization of each sample was performed by random selection of 1 million high-quality reads, each carrying a distinct molecular identifier. Reads sharing molecular identifiers were discarded rather than binned into consensus sequences. MiTCR, with a Q25 quality threshold and the strictest error-elimination algorithm, was used for CDR3 identification, clonotype clustering and error correction. Lower-bound total TCR beta diversity was estimated with a nonparametric unseen species model using Euler transformation. Through fastp at Q25 and MiXCR, TCRdb rebuilt clones from the public reads, retaining in-frame beta chains. Rows are unified per CDR3 protein, each entry keeping the most common DNA and genes. TCRdb's processing, not the authors', yielded these V and J calls. Within this sample are 650,000 to 800,000 distinct CDR3 sequences, with 52% of them counted one time only. Together, the top ten hold about 13% of the sample.

Systemically healthy Caucasian individuals from Russia, around 38 in total and aged roughly 6 to 100 years, were included as donors. Each donor gave 8 to 10 milliliters of peripheral blood, drawn into EDTA-treated Vacutainer tubes. Ficoll-Paque density-gradient centrifugation was used to isolate PBMCs, with at least 7 million obtained per sample. Total RNA was extracted from PBMCs with Trizol reagent, with at least 5 micrograms obtained per sample. For every donor, flow cytometry on a PBMC aliquot measured the percentage of naive CD45RAhigh/CD27high T cells. This clonotype was recorded many times. The clone's antigen remains unknown. It has no much larger one-base neighbor in the sample; base qualities were not kept. Inclusive of the bounding cysteine and phenylalanine, the CDR3 is 15 residues long. Only CDR3 DNA is held: 45 bases, read in frame from base 1. V and J lose 6 bases and 4 bases, and a span of 16 bases separates them.

Sample: blood. The chain is assembled from TRBV12-3 or TRBV12-4 and TRBJ1-5, with the D gene uncertain. The sequence was collected from an elderly woman in good health. Here is the DNA: TGTGCCAGCAGCCCTTCCATTGGGTCTAATCAGCCCCAGCATTTT. Its coded protein is CASSPSIGSNQPQHF.